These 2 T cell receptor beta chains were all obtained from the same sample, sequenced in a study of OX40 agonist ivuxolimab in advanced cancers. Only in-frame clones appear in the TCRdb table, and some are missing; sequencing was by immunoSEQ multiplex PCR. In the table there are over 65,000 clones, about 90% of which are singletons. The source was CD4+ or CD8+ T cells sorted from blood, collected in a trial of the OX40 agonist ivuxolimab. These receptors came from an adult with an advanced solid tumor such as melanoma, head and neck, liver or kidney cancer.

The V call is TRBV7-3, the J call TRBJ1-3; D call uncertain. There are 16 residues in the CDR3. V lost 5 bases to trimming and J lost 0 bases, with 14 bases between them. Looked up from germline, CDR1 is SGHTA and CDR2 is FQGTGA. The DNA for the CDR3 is TGTGCCAGCAGCCAAGATCCGGATCCCTCTGGAAACACCATATATTTT. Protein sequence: CASSQDPDPSGNTIYF.

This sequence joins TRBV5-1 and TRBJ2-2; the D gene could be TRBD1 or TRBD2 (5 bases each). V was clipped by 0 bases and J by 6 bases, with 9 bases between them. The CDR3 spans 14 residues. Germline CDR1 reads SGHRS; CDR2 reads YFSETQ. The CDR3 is CASSLAGTAGELFF. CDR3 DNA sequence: TGCGCCAGCAGCTTGGCCGGGACGGCCGGGGAGCTGTTTTTT.